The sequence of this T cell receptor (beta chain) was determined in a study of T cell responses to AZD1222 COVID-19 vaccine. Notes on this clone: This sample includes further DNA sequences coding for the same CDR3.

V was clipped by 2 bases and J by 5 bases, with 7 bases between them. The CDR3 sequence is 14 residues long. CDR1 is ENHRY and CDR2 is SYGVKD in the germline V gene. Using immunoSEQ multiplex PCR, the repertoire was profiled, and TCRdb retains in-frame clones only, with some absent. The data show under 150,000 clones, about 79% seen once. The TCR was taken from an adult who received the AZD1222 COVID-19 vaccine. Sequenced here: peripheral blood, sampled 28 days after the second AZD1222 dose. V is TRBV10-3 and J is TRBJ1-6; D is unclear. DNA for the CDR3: TGTGCCATCAGTGAGACACCGGATAATTCACCCCTCCACTTT. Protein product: CAISETPDNSPLHF.